The text below deals with one T cell receptor beta chain. The CDR3 totals 16 residues. V was pared by 0 bases and J by 7 bases, with 6 bases of the junction left unmatched. Per the germline V gene, CDR1 is KGHSY and CDR2 is FQNENV. Only CD45RO-negative cells positively selected for CCR7 counted as naive CD8 cells, so terminally differentiated effector memory CD45RA+ cells were excluded. These data are taken from a study of shared clonotypes between healthy human individuals. At the deep level, the assay was run. In the source study's methods: As immunoSEQ supplied junction-only sequences (without quality scores), filtering differed. The repertoire was sequenced with immunoSEQ multiplex PCR; TCRdb's copy has only in-frame clones and lacks some. V and J calls and clone size are those listed in that table; D and trimming were worked out from the DNA. The profile shows hundreds of thousands of clones, roughly 92% of them singletons.

Material for sequencing was naive CD8+ T cells sorted from blood. The chain combines TRBV16 with TRBJ2-1; 10 bases are a match to TRBD2. The receptor was isolated from a young man in good health. The CDR3 sequence is CASSQSRLAGSNEQFF. Written as DNA, the CDR3 is TGTGCCAGCAGCCAATCCCGACTAGCGGGTTCAAATGAGCAGTTCTTC. Full variable domain (rest looked up from reference TRBV16 and TRBJ2-1): GEEVAQTPKHLVRGEGQKAKLYCAPIKGHSYVFWYQQVLKNEFKFLISFQNENVFDETGMPKERFSAKCLPNSPCSLEIQATKLEDSAVYFCASSQSRLAGSNEQFFGPGTRLTVL.